This T cell receptor (beta chain) is from a study of T-cell reconstitution after alpha-beta-depleted transplantation in children. The V end lost 0 bases, the J end lost 4 bases, and 7 bases lay between the germline ends. CDR1 is MNHEY, CDR2 SVGEGT, per germline. There are 14 residues in the CDR3. The TCRbeta library incorporated unique molecular identifiers. From the PCR reads, TCRdb called clonotypes with MiXCR, one entry per CDR3 protein. The table records fewer than 450,000 distinct CDR3 sequences, 15% to 20% of them present only once. J is TRBJ2-4 and V is TRBV6-2 or TRBV6-3; D uncertain. The source is a male patient aged 2-10 years who had a stem cell transplant for acute lymphoblastic leukemia, so the T cells may come from the graft donor. Sequencing used PBMCs, mostly from graft donor cells, obtained 360 days after TCRalphabeta/CD19-depleted stem cell transplant. The CDR3 is CASSYSLLKNIQYF. Here the CDR3 DNA reads TGTGCCAGCAGTTACTCCCTCCTGAAAAACATTCAGTACTTC.